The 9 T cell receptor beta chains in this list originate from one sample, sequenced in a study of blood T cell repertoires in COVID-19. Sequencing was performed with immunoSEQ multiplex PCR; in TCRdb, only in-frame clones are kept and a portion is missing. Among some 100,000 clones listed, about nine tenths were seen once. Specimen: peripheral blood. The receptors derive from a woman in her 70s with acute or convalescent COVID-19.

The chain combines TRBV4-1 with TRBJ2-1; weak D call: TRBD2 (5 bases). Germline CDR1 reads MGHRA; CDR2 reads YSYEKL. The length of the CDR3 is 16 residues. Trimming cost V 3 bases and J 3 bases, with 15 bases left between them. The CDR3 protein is CASSQLPAVIYNEQFF. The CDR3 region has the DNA TGCGCCAGCAGCCAGCTGCCAGCGGTGATCTACAATGAGCAGTTCTTC.

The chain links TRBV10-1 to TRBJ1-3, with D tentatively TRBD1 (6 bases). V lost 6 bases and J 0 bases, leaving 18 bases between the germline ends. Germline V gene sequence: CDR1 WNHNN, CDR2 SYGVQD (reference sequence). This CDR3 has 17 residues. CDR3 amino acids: CASSINRESSSGNTIYF. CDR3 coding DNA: TGCGCCAGCAGCATAAACAGGGAGTCGAGCTCTGGAAACACCATATATTTT.

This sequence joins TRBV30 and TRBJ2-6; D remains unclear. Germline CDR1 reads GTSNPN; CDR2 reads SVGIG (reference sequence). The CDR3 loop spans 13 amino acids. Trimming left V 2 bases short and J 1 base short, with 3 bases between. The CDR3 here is CAWSYSGANVLTF. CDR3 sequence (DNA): TGTGCCTGGAGTTATTCTGGGGCCAACGTCCTGACTTTC.

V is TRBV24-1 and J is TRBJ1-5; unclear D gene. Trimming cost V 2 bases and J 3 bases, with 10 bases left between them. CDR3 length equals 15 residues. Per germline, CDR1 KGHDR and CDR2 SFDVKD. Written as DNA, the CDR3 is TGTGCCACCAGTGATTCAACAGTAGTCAATCAGCCCCAGCATTTT. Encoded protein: CATSDSTVVNQPQHF.

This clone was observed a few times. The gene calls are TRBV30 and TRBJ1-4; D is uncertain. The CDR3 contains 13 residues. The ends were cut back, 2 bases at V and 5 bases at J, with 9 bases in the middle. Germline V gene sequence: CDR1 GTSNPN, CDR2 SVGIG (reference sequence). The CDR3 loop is CAWSPQRNEKLFF. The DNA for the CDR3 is TGTGCCTGGAGTCCACAGAGAAATGAAAAACTGTTTTTT. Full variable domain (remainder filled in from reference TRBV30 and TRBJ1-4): SQTIHQWPATLVQPVGSPLSLECTVEGTSNPNLYWYRQAAGRGLQLLFYSVGIGQISSEVPQNLSASRPQDRQFILSSKKLLLSDSGFYLCAWSPQRNEKLFFGSGTQLSVL.

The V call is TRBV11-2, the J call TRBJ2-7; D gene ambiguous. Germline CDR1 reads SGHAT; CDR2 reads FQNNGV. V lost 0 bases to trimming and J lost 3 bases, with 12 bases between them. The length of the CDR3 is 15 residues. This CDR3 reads CASSLDPFRGYEQYV. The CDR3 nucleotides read TGTGCCAGCAGCTTAGATCCGTTCCGAGGCTACGAGCAGTACGTC.

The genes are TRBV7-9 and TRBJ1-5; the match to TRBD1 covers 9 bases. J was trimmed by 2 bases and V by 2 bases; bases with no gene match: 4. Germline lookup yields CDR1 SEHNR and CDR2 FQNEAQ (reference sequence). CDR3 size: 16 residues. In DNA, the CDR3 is TGTGCCAGCAGCTTATCTGACAGGGGGGGCAATCAGCCCCAGCATTTT. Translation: CASSLSDRGGNQPQHF.

The CDR3 coding sequence is TGCGCCACGACGGGGACTAGCGGGAGCTATGAGCAGTTCTTC. Its protein is CATTGTSGSYEQFF. This chain connects TRBV10-1 to TRBJ2-1; the match to TRBD2 covers 14 bases. The CDR3 consists of 14 residues. CDR1 is WNHNN, CDR2 SYGVQD, per germline (reference sequence). J lost 8 bases, V lost 10 bases, and 7 bases had no gene match.

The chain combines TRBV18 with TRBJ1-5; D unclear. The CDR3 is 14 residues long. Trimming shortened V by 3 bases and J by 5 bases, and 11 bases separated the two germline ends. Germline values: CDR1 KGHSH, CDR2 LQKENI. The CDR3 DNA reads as TGTGCCAGCTCACCCTCTCCTATTGATCAGCCCCAGCATTTT. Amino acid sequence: CASSPSPIDQPQHF.